Here is one T cell receptor (beta chain) with its context. Its antigen is still unknown. The CDR3 has 16 amino acids. V lost 0 bases and J lost 2, with 14 bases in between. In germline, CDR1 is MNHEY, CDR2 SVGEGT. General study findings and limits: Tumor Treg TCRs overlapped most with tumor naive CD4+ cells. Tumor memory CD4+ T cell TCR gene usage was found to cluster with blood and lymph node memory CD4+ cells and with lymph node naive CD4+ cells. Whole repertoires were not studied in the larger cohort, only one V-J beta rearrangement.

Constant-region reverse primers amplified full-length variable regions, followed by semi-nested Nested Universal Primer A PCR. TCRdb re-called the 5' RACE reads through MiXCR, storing one row per CDR3 protein. The sample includes approximately 40,000 distinct CDR3 sequences, about 30% of them seen just once. The TCR originated in a female donor with breast cancer. The sequencing input was tumor-infiltrating memory CD4+ T cells sorted from the breast tumor. This sample's subset: memory CD4+ T cells, CD4+CD45RO+CD25-. The J gene is TRBJ2-7, the V gene TRBV6-2 or TRBV6-3, with D perhaps TRBD2 (6 bases). The CDR3 region is CASSYSLTSRTYEQYF. As DNA, the CDR3 is TGTGCCAGCAGTTACTCGCTTACTAGCCGAACCTACGAGCAGTACTTC.